Below, 4 T cell receptor beta chains from the same sample are listed, as sequenced in a study of beta chain features in type 1 diabetes. Findings of the study overall: Significant though moderate, a shortening of TCRB CDR3s appeared in all four CD4+ subsets of Type 1 diabetes patients.

Of the isolated RNA, all was reverse transcribed, and so the sequenced material was expressed TCRB transcripts. Sequencing was performed with immunoSEQ multiplex PCR; in TCRdb, only in-frame clones are kept and a portion is missing. The repertoire consists of over 650,000 clones, with around 15% occurring once and the leading ten covering 0.03% to 0.045%. These receptors are not linked to any known antigen. Input material: naive CD4+ T cells from blood. These receptors were obtained from a man between 18 and 29 years old with type 1 diabetes.

This clone was found a few times. The rearrangement joins TRBV28 to TRBJ2-1; 9 nucleotides align to TRBD1. V dropped 5 bases and J dropped 7; count of bases not matched to a gene: 9. The CDR3 consists of 15 residues. Germline-derived CDR1 and CDR2 are MDHEN and SYDVKM. The CDR3 here is CASSPSVDRGNEQFF. The CDR3 DNA sequence: TGTGCCAGCAGTCCATCAGTGGACAGGGGAAATGAGCAGTTCTTC.

The V and J genes are TRBV11-3 and TRBJ2-6, with D possibly being TRBD1 (5 bases). This CDR3 has 19 residues. Germline V gene data show CDR1 as SGHNT and CDR2 as YENEEA. The V end lost 1 base, the J end lost 1 base, and 17 bases lay between the germline ends. The CDR3 DNA reads as TGTGCCAGCAGCTTAGGCTACAGGATCGACCCTTCTGGGGCCAACGTCCTGACTTTC. Amino acids: CASSLGYRIDPSGANVLTF.

This clone was seen more than once but under ten times. The gene calls are TRBV7-2 and TRBJ2-5; TRBD2 aligns across 7 bases. The germline V gene has CDR1 SGHTA and CDR2 FQGNSA. This CDR3 has 13 residues. Trimming at V came to 1 base and at J to 9 bases, leaving 5 bases not matched to a gene. The CDR3 loop is CASSLETGGSQYF. The CDR3 DNA reads as TGTGCCAGCAGCTTAGAAACGGGAGGATCCCAGTACTTC.

This rearrangement joins TRBV10-3 to TRBJ2-4; a weak D match, TRBD2 (5 bases). Germline values: CDR1 ENHRY, CDR2 SYGVKD. The CDR3 is made up of 18 amino acids. V was shortened by 2 bases and J by 0 bases, with 17 bases between the two germline ends. The CDR3 region is CAISEGLTRGLAKNIQYF. The CDR3 DNA reads as TGTGCCATCAGTGAGGGCCTTACACGGGGTCTAGCCAAAAACATTCAGTACTTC.